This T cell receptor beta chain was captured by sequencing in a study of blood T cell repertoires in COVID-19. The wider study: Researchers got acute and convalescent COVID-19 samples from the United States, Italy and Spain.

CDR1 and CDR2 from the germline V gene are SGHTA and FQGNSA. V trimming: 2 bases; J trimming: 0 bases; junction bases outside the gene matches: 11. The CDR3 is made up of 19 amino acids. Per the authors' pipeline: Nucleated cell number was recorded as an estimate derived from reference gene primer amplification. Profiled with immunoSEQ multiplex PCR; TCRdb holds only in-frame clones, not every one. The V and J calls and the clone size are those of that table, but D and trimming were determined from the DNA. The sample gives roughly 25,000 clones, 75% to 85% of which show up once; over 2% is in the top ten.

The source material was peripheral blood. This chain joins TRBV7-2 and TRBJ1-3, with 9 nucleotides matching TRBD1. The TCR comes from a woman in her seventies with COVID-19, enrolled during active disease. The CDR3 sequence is CASSLRGTGTLSSGNTIYF. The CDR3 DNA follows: TGTGCCAGCAGCTTAAGAGGGACAGGGACGTTGAGCTCTGGAAACACCATATATTTT.